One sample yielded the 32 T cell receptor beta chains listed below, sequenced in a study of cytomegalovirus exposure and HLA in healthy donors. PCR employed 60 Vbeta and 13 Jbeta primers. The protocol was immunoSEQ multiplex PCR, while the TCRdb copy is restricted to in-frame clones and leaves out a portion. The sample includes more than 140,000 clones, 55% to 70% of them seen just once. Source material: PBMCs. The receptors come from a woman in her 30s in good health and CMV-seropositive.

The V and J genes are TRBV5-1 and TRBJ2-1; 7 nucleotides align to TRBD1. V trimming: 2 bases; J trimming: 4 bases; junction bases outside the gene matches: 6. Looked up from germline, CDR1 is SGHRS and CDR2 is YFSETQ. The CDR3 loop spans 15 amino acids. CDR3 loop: CASSFTDRPYNEQFF. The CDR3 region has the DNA TGCGCCAGCAGCTTTACGGACAGGCCGTACAATGAGCAGTTCTTC.

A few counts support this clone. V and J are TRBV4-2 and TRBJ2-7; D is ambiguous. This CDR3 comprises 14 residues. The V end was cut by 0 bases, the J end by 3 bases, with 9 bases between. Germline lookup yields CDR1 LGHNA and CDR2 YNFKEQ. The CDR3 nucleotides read TGTGCCAGCAGCCAAGATACAGAGAACTACGAGCAGTACTTC. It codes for CASSQDTENYEQYF.

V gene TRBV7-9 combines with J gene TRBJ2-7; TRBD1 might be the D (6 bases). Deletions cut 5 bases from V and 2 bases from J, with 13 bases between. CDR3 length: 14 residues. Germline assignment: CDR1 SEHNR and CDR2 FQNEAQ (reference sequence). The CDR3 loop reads CASSNPRGPYEQYF. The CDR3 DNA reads TGTGCCAGCAGCAACCCCAGGGGTCCCTACGAGCAGTACTTC. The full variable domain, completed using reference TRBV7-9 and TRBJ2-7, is DTGVSQNPRHKITKRGQNVTFRCDPISEHNRLYWYRQTLGQGPEFLTYFQNEAQLEKSRLLSDRFSAERPKGSFSTLEIQRTEQGDSAMYLCASSNPRGPYEQYFGPGTRLTVT.

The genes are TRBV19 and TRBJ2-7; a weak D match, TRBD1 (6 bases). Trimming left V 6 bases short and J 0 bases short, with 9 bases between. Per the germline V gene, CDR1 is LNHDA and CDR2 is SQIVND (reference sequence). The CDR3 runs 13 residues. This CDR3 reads CASSQGSSYEQYF. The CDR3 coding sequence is TGTGCCAGTAGCCAGGGGAGCTCCTACGAGCAGTACTTC.

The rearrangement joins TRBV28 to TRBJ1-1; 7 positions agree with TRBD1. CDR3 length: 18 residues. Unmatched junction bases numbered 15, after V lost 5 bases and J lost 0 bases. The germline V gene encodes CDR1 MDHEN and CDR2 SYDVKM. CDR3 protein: CASSRLPHRTGMNTEAFF. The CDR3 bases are TGTGCCAGCAGTAGACTACCACACCGGACAGGCATGAACACTGAAGCTTTCTTT.

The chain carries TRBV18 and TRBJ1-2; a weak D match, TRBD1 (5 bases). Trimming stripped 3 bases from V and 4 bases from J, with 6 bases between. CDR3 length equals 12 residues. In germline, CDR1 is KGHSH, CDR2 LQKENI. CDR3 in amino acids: CASSPDSYGYTF. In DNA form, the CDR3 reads TGTGCCAGCTCACCCGACAGCTATGGCTACACCTTC.

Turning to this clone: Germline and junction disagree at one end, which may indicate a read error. CDR3 nucleotides: TGTGCCAGCAGCGTAGACCCCGCAACTAATGAAAGACTGTTTTTT. Translating gives CASSVDPATNERLFF. The chain is built from TRBV9 and TRBJ1-4; D unclear. The CDR3 totals 15 residues. The germline V gene has CDR1 SGDLS and CDR2 YYNGEE.

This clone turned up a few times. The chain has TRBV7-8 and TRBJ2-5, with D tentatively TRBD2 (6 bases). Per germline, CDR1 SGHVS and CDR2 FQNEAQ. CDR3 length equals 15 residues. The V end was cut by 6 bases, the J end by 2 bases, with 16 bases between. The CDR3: CASSQLIRGQETQYF. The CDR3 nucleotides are TGTGCCAGCAGTCAATTAATCCGGGGGCAAGAGACCCAGTACTTC.

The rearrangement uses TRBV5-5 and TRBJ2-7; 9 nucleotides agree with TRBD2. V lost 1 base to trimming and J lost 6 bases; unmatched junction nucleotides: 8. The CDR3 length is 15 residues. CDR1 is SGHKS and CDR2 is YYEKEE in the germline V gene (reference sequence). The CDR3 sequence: CASSLFSGSTSEQYF. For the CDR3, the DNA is TGTGCCAGCAGCTTGTTTAGCGGGAGTACCTCCGAGCAGTACTTC.

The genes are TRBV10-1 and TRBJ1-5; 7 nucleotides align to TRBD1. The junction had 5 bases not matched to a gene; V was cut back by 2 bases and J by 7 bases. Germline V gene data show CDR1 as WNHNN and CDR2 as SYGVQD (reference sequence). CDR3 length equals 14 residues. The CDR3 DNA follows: TGCGCCAGCAGTGAGGACAGGGAGGTCCAGCCCCAGCATTTT. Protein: CASSEDREVQPQHF.

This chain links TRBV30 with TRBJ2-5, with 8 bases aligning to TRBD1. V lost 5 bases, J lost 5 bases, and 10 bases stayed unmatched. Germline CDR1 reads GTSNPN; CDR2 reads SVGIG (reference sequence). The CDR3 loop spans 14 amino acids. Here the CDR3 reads CAWRFRGHGETQYF. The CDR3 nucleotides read TGTGCCTGGCGTTTCAGGGGGCATGGGGAGACCCAGTACTTC.

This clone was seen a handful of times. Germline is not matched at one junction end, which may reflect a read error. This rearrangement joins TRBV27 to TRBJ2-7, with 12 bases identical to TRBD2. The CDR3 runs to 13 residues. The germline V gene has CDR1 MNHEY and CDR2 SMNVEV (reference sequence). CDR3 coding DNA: TGTGCCAGCAGTCTCAACGGACTAGCGGGGAAAAACTTC. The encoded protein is CASSLNGLAGKNF.

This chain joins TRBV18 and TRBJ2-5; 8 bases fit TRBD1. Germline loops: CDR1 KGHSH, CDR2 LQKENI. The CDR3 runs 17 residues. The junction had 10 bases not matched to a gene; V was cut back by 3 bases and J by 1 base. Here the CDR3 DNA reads TGTGCCAGCTCACCGAGGACAGGGCGATCCTCCCAAGAGACCCAGTACTTC. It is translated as CASSPRTGRSSQETQYF.

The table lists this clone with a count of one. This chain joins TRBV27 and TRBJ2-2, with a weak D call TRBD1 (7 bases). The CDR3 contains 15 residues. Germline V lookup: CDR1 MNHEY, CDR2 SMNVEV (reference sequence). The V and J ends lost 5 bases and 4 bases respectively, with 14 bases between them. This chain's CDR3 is CASSPEGAFTGELFF. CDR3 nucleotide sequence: TGTGCCAGCAGTCCGGAGGGGGCCTTCACCGGGGAGCTGTTTTTT.

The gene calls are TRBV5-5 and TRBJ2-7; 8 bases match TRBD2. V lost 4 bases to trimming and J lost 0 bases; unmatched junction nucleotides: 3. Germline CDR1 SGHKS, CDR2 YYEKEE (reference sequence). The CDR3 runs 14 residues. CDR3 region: CASSLSGNSYEQYF. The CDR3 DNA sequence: TGTGCCAGCAGCCTTAGCGGGAACTCCTACGAGCAGTACTTC.

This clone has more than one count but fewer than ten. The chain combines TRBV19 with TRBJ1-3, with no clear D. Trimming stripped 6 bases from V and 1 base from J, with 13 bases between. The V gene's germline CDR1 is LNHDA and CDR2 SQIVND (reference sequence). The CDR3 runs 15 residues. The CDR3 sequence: CASRLGGQSGNTIYF. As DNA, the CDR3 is TGTGCCAGTAGATTAGGTGGGCAGTCTGGAAACACCATATATTTT.

The CDR3 DNA follows: TGTGCCAGCAGCCAAGTCGGACAGGCTCGGGATACGCAGTATTTT. It encodes CASSQVGQARDTQYF. V is TRBV4-2 and J is TRBJ2-3, with 7 bases matching TRBD1. CDR3 size: 15 residues. Looked up from germline, CDR1 is LGHNA and CDR2 is YNFKEQ. Trimming removed 1 base from V and 6 bases from J; junction bases left unmatched: 7.

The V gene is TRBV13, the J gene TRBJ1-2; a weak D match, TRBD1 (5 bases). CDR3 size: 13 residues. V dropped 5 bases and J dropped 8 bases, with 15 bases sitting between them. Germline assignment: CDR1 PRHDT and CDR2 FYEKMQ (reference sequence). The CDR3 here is CASSPDSRFGYTF. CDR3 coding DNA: TGTGCCAGCAGCCCTGACAGTCGGTTCGGCTACACCTTC.

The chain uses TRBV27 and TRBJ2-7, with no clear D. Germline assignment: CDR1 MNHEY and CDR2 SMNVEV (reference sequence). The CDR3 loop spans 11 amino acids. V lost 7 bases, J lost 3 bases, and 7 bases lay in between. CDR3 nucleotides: TGTGCCAGCATGCGAGGCTACGAGCAGTACTTC. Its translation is CASMRGYEQYF.

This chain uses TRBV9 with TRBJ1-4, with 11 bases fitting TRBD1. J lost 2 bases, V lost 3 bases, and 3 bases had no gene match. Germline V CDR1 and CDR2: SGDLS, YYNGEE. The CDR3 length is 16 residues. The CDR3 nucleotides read TGTGCCAGCAGCGGAGGACAGGGGGCGACTAATGAAAAACTGTTTTTT. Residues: CASSGGQGATNEKLFF.

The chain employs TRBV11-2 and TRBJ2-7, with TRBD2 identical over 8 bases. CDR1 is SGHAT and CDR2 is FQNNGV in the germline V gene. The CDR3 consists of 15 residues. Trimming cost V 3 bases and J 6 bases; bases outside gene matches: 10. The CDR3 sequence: CASSFLAGPSSEQYF. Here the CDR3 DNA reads TGTGCCAGCAGCTTCCTAGCGGGTCCTTCATCCGAGCAGTACTTC. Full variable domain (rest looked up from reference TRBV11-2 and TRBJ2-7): EAGVAQSPRYKIIEKRQSVAFWCNPISGHATLYWYQQILGQGPKLLIQFQNNGVVDDSQLPKDRFSAERLKGVDSTLKIQPAKLEDSAVYLCASSFLAGPSSEQYFGPGTRLTVT.

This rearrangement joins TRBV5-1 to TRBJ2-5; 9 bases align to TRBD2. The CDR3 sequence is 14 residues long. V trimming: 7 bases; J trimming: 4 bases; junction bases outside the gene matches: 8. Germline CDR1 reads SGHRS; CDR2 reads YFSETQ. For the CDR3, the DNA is TGCGCCAGCCGGCTTAGCGGGGGCCGAGAGACCCAGTACTTC. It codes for CASRLSGGRETQYF. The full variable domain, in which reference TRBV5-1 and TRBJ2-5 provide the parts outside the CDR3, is KAGVTQTPRYLIKTRGQQVTLSCSPISGHRSVSWYQQTPGQGLQFLFEYFSETQRNKGNFPGRFSGRQFSNSRSEMNVSTLELGDSALYLCASRLSGGRETQYFGPGTRLLVL.

DNA of the CDR3: TGTGCCAGCAGCAAACGTGACAGGGGTTCCTCCTACGAGCAGTACTTC. Protein sequence: CASSKRDRGSSYEQYF. The chain has TRBV21-1 and TRBJ2-7; the D segment call TRBD1 is taken from the table without a DNA check. TRBV21-1 is termed a pseudogene. The CDR3 covers 16 residues.

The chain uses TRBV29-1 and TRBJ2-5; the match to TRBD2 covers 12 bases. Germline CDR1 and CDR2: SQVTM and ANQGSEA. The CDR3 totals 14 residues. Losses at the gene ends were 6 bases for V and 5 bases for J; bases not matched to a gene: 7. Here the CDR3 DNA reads TGCAGCGTAGCCGGGACTAGCGGGTCGGAGACCCAGTACTTC. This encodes CSVAGTSGSETQYF. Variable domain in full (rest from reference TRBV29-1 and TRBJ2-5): SAVISQKPSRDICQRGTSLTIQCQVDSQVTMMFWYRQQPGQSLTLIATANQGSEATYESGFVIDKFPISRPNLTFSTLTVSNMSPEDSSIYLCSVAGTSGSETQYFGPGTRLLVL.

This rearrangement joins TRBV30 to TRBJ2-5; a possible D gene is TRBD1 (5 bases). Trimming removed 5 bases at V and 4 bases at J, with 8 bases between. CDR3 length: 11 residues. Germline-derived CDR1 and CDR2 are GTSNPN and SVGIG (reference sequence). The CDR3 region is CAWAGRETQYF. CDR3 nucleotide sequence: TGTGCCTGGGCAGGGCGAGAGACCCAGTACTTC.

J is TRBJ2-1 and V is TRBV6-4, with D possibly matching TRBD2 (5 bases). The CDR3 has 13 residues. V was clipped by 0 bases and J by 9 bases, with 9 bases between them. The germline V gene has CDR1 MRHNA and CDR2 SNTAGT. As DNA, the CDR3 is TGTGCCAGCAGTGACTCCCTGGCGGGTGAGCAGTTCTTC. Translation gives CASSDSLAGEQFF.

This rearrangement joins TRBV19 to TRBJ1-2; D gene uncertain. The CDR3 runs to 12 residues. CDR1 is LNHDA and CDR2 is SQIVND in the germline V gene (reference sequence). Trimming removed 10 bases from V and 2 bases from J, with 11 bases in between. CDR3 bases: TGTGCCACCGAGCACCGGAACTATGGCTACACCTTC. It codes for CATEHRNYGYTF.

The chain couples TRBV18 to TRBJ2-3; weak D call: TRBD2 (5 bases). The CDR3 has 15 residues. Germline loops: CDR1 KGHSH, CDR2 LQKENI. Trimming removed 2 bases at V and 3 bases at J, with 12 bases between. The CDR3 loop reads CASSPNEGGTDTQYF. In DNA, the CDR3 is TGTGCCAGCTCACCAAACGAGGGCGGGACAGATACGCAGTATTTT.

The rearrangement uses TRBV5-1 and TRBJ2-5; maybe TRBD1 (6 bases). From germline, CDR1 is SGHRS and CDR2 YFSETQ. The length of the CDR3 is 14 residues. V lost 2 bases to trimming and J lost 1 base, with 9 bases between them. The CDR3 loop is CASSFDRPQETQYF. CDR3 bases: TGCGCCAGCAGCTTCGACAGGCCCCAAGAGACCCAGTACTTC.

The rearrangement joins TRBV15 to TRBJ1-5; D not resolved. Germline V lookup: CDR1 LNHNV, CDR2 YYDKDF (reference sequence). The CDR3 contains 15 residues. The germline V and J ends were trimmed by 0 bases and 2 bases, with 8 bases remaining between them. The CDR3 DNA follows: TGTGCCACCAGCAGAGACAAAATAGGCAATCAGCCCCAGCATTTT. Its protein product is CATSRDKIGNQPQHF.

As DNA, the CDR3 is TGTGCCAGCTCACGAGAGACTAGCGGAACCCAGGACGAGCAGTACTTC. Its protein is CASSRETSGTQDEQYF. This sequence joins TRBV18 and TRBJ2-7, with 9 bases fitting TRBD2. Per germline, CDR1 KGHSH and CDR2 LQKENI. The trim removed 4 bases at V and 5 bases at J, leaving 12 bases unmatched. This CDR3 comprises 16 residues.

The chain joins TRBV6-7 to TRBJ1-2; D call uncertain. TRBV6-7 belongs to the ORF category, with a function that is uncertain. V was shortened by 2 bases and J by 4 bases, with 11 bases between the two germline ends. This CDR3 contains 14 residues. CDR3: CASSYPAGVYGYTF. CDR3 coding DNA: TGTGCCAGCAGTTACCCGGCTGGAGTCTATGGCTACACCTTC.